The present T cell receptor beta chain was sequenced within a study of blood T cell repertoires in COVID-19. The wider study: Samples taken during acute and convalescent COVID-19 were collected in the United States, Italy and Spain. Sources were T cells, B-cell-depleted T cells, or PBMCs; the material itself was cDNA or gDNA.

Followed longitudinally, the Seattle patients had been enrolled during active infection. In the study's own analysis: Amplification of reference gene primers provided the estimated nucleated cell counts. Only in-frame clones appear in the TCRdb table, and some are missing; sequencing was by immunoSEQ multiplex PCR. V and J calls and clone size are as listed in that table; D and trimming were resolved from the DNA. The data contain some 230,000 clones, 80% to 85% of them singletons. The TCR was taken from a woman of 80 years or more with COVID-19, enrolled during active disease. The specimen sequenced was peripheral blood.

The CDR3 DNA reads TGTGCCAGCAGCTGGAGAGGCGGGGGGGCCACAGATACGCAGTATTTT. Translating it yields CASSWRGGGATDTQYF. This rearrangement joins TRBV7-9 to TRBJ2-3; 9 positions agree with TRBD2. The CDR3 is made up of 16 amino acids. Germline CDR1 SEHNR, CDR2 FQNEAQ (reference sequence). V dropped 4 bases and J dropped 2; count of bases not matched to a gene: 7.